The present T cell receptor beta chain was sequenced within a study of OX40 agonist ivuxolimab in advanced cancers. Study background: In this cohort, patients received ivuxolimab, an agonistic anti-OX40 (CD134) antibody. Earlier treatment with anti-PD-1, anti-PD-L1 or anti-CTLA-4 was permitted, and around 43% had received some. Points from the study as a whole: There were, on average, more expanded clones in CD8+ T cells than in CD4+.

Assay used: immunoSEQ multiplex PCR; TCRdb lists only in-frame clones, some missing. The data hold about 86,000 clones, with approximately 88% observed a single time. Sampling times: baseline, cycle 4 day 1, cycle 7 day 1. To note about this clone: Its antigen remains unidentified.

Trimming stripped 5 bases from V and 4 bases from J, with 17 bases between. The CDR3 length is 15 residues. CDR1 and CDR2 from the germline V gene are SGHAT and FQDESV (reference sequence). The chain recombines TRBV11-1 with TRBJ1-1; D is perhaps TRBD1 (6 bases). The input for sequencing was CD4+ or CD8+ T cells sorted from blood, taken in a trial of the OX40 agonist ivuxolimab. This sequence originates from an adult with an advanced solid tumor such as melanoma, head and neck, liver or kidney cancer. Here the CDR3 reads CASSANSGVGTEAFF. The CDR3 DNA is TGTGCCAGCAGCGCGAATTCAGGGGTGGGCACTGAAGCTTTCTTT.